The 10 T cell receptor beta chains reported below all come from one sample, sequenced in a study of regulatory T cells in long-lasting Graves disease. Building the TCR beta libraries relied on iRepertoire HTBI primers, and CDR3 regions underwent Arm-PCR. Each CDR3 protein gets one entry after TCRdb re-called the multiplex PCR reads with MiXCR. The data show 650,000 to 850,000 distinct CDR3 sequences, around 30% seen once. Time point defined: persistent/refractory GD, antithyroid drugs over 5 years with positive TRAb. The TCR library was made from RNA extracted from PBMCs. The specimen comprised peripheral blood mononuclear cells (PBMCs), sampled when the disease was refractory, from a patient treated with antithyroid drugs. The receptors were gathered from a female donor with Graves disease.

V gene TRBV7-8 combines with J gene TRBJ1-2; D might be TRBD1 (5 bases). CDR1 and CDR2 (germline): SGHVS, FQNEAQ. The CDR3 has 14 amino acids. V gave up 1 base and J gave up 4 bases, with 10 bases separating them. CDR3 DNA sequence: TGTGCCAGCAGCTTAGGTCCCGGGGCCTATGGCTACACCTTC. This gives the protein CASSLGPGAYGYTF.

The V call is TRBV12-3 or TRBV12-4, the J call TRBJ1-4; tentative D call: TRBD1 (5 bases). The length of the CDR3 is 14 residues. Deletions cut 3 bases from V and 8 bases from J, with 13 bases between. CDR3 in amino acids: CASSFQGGPEKLFF. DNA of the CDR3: TGTGCCAGCAGTTTTCAGGGAGGGCCCGAAAAACTGTTTTTT.

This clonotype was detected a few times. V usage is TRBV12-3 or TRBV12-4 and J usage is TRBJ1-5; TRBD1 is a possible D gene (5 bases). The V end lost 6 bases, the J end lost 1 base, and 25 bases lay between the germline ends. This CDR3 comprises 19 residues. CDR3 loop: CASSHVTELHDPSNQPQHF. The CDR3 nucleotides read TGTGCCAGCAGCCATGTGACAGAACTACACGATCCGAGCAATCAGCCCCAGCATTTT.

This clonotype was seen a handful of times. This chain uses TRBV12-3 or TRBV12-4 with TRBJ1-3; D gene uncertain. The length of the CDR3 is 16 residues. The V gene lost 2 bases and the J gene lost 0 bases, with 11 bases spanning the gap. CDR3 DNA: TGTGCCAGCAGTTTAAGTGAACGGCTCTCTGGAAACACCATATATTTT. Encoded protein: CASSLSERLSGNTIYF.

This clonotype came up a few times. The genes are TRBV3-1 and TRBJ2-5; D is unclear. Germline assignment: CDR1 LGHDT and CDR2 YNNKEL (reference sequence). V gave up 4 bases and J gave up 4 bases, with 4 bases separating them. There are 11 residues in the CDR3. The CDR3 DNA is TGTGCCAGCAGCCGGATAGAGACCCAGTACTTC. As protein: CASSRIETQYF.

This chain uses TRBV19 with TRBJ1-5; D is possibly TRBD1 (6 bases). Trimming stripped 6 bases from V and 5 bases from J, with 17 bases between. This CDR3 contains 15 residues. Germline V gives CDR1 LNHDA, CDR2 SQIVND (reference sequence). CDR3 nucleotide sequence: TGTGCCAGTAGACAGGGCCCGGGCTTCGATCAGCCCCAGCATTTT. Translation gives CASRQGPGFDQPQHF.

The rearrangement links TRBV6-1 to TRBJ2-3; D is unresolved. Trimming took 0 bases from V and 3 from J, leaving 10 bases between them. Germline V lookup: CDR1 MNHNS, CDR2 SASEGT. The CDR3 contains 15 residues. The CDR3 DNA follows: TGTGCCAGCAGTGAAGCCCAGTCGGTAACAGATACGCAGTATTTT. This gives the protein CASSEAQSVTDTQYF.

CDR3 DNA sequence: TGCGCCAGCAGCCTGGGCCGCGTTCGTGAAGCTTTCTTT. The encoded protein is CASSLGRVREAFF. This chain links TRBV5-1 with TRBJ1-1; D is undetermined. The CDR3 is 13 amino acids. Trimming removed 4 bases at V and 7 bases at J, with 14 bases between. Germline CDR1 is SGHRS and CDR2 is YFSETQ.

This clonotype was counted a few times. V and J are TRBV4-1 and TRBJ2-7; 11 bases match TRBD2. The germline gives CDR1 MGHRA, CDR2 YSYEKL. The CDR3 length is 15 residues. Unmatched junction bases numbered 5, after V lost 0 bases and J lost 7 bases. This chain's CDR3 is CASSQESLAGDEQYF. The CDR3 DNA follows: TGCGCCAGCAGCCAAGAATCACTAGCGGGAGATGAGCAGTACTTC.

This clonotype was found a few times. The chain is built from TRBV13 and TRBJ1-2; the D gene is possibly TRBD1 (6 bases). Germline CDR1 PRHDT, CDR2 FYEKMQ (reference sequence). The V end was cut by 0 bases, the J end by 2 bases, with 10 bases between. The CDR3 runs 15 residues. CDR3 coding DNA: TGTGCCAGCAGCTTAGGCCTAGACAGGAACTATGGCTACACCTTC. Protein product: CASSLGLDRNYGYTF. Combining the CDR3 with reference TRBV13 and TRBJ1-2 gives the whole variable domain AAGVIQSPRHLIKEKRETATLKCYPIPRHDTVYWYQQGPGQDPQFLISFYEKMQSDKGSIPDRFSAQQFSDYHSELNMSSLELGDSALYFCASSLGLDRNYGYTFGSGTRLTVV.